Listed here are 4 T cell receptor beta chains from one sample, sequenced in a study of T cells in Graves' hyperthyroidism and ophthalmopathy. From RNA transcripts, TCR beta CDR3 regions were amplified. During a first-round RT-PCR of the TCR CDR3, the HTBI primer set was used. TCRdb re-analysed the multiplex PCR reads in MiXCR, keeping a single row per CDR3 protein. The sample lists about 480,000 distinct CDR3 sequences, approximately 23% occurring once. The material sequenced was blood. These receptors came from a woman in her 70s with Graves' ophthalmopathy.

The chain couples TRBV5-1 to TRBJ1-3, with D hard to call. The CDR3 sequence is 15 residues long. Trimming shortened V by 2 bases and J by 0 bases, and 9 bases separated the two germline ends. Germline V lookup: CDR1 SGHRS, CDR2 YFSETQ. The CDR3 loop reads CASSLPRDSGNTIYF. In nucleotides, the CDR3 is TGCGCCAGCAGCTTACCCAGAGACTCTGGAAACACCATATATTTT.

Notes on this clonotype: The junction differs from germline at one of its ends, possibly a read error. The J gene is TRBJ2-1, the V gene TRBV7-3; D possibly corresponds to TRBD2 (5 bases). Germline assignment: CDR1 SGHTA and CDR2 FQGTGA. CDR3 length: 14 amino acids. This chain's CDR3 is CASSPWTLNNERFF. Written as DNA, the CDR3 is TGTGCCAGCAGCCCTTGGACTCTCAACAATGAGCGGTTCTTC.

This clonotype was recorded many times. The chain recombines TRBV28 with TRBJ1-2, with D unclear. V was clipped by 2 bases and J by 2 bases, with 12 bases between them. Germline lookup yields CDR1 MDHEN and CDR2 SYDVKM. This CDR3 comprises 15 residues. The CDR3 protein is CASSLSGIANYGYTF. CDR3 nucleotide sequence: TGTGCCAGCAGTTTAAGTGGGATAGCGAACTATGGCTACACCTTC.

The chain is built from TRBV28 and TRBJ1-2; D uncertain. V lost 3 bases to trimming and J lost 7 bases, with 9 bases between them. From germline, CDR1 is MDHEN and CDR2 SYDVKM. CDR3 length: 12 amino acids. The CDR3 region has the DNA TGTGCCAGCAGTTTCGGGCAGTCTGGCTACACCTTC. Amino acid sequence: CASSFGQSGYTF.